Presented here are 3 T cell receptor beta chains from one specimen sequenced in a study of blood T cells in healthy people across ages. Primers used in a second PCR of about 6 to 12 cycles were a sample-barcoded 5' primer and a J-beta primer mix. TCRdb passed the 5' RACE reads through MiXCR, listing each CDR3 protein once. The sample shows approximately 800,000 distinct CDR3 sequences, 20% to 30% of them seen only once. The same data also went into a second study, on T cells of mothers and their children.

Source material: blood. These receptors all come from a boy between 10 and 17 years old in good health.

This clonotype was counted a few times. The chain carries TRBV7-3 and TRBJ2-5; 12 positions agree with TRBD2. Germline V gene lookup returns CDR1 SGHTA and CDR2 FQGTGA. There are 15 residues in the CDR3. V dropped 5 bases and J dropped 3; count of bases not matched to a gene: 4. CDR3 amino acids: CASSKTSGGKETQYF. CDR3 nucleotide sequence: TGTGCCAGCAGCAAGACTAGCGGGGGAAAAGAGACCCAGTACTTC.

The chain carries TRBV4-2 and TRBJ2-1; tentative D call: TRBD2 (5 bases). Per germline, CDR1 LGHNA and CDR2 YNFKEQ. The V end lost 0 bases, the J end lost 6 bases, and 12 bases lay between the germline ends. This CDR3 has 15 residues. The CDR3 nucleotides read TGTGCCAGCAGCCAAGATCCGGCTAGCCCCAATGAGCAGTTCTTC. Its protein is CASSQDPASPNEQFF.

V is TRBV5-1 and J is TRBJ2-5; 16 nucleotides line up with TRBD2. This CDR3 has 16 residues. V lost 4 bases, J lost 5 bases, and 5 bases stayed unmatched. Per the germline V gene, CDR1 is SGHRS and CDR2 is YFSETQ. The CDR3 spells CASSGGTSGGAETQYF. The CDR3, as DNA: TGCGCCAGCAGCGGCGGGACTAGCGGGGGGGCGGAGACCCAGTACTTC.